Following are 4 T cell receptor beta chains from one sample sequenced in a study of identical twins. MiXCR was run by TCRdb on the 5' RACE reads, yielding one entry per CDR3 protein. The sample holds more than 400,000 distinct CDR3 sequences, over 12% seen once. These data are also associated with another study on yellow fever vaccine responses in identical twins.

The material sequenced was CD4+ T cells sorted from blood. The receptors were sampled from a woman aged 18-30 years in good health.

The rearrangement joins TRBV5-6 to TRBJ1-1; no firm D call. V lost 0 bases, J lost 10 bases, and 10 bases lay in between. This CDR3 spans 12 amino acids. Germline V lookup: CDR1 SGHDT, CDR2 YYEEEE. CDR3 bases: TGTGCCAGCAGCTTGGGACGGAGTGGAGCTTTCTTT. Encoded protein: CASSLGRSGAFF. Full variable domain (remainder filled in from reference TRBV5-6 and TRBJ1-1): DAGVTQSPTHLIKTRGQQVTLRCSPKSGHDTVSWYQQALGQGPQFIFQYYEEEERQRGNFPDRFSGHQFPNYSSELNVNALLLGDSALYLCASSLGRSGAFFGQGTRLTVV.

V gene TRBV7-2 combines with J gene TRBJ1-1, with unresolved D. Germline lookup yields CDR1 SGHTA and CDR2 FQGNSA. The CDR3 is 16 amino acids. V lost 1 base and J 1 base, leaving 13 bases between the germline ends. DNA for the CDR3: TGTGCCAGCAGCTTAGAAAAAGGCATTCCGAACACTGAAGCTTTCTTT. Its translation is CASSLEKGIPNTEAFF.

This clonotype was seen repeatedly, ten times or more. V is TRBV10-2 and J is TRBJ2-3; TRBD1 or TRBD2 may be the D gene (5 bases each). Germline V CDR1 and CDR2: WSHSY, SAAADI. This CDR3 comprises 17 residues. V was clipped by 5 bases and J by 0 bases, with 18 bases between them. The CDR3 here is CASSPPTGRPSTDTQYF. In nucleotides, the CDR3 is TGCGCCAGCAGTCCCCCAACGGGACGTCCTAGCACAGATACGCAGTATTTT.

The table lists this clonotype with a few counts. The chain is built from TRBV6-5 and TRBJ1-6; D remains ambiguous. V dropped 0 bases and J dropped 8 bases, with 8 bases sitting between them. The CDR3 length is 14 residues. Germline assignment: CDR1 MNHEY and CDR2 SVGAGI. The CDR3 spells CASSYSGSYSPLHF. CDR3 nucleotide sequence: TGTGCCAGCAGTTACTCGGGATCTTATTCACCCCTCCACTTT.